The 8 T cell receptor beta chains below all came from one sample that was sequenced in a study of blood T cell repertoires in COVID-19. The data were produced by immunoSEQ multiplex PCR, yet TCRdb's version contains in-frame clones alone and is incomplete. Among approximately 280,000 clones listed, 65% to 90% were seen once. Sequencing input: peripheral blood. These receptors came from a man aged 45 to 65 with active or convalescent COVID-19.

The chain employs TRBV2 and TRBJ1-2; D is undetermined. CDR1 and CDR2 (germline): SNHLY, FYNNEI. V lost 9 bases to trimming and J lost 5 bases, with 16 bases between them. The CDR3 runs to 13 residues. The CDR3: CASSSQAIYGYTF. DNA of the CDR3: TGTGCCAGTTCCTCCCAGGCGATTTATGGCTACACCTTC.

The J gene is TRBJ2-7, the V gene TRBV12-3 or TRBV12-4; a possible D gene is TRBD1 (5 bases). The CDR3 has 13 amino acids. Trimming removed 3 bases from V and 3 bases from J, with 9 bases in between. This CDR3 reads CASSFGALYEQYF. The CDR3, as DNA: TGTGCCAGCAGTTTTGGGGCCCTCTACGAGCAGTACTTC.

Worth noting for this clone: A read error may produce the germline difference seen at one junction end. This sequence joins TRBV7-8 and TRBJ1-2; the match to TRBD1 covers 7 bases. This CDR3 contains 14 residues. CDR1 is SGHVS and CDR2 is FQNEAQ in the germline V gene. CDR3 residues: CASSLEQGFYGYTF. CDR3 DNA sequence: TGTGCCAGCAGTTTAGAACAGGGGTTCTATGGCTACACCTTC.

V usage is TRBV4-1 and J usage is TRBJ1-1; tentative D call: TRBD1 (6 bases). The germline CDR1 and CDR2 sequences are MGHRA and YSYEKL. This CDR3 region has 13 residues. Trimming removed 5 bases at V and 0 bases at J, with 7 bases between. The CDR3 DNA reads as TGCGCCAGCAGCGGACAGATGAACACTGAAGCTTTCTTT. Its protein product is CASSGQMNTEAFF.

The gene calls are TRBV12-2 and TRBJ1-2; TRBD1 was called by the table and not checked on the DNA. TRBV12-2 is tagged as a pseudogene. This CDR3 spans 18 amino acids. In DNA, the CDR3 is TGTGCAAGTCGCTTAGCCCAACGGACGACAGGGGGCTCCTATGGCTACACCTTC. Protein: CASRLAQRTTGGSYGYTF.

In its sample, this clone was seen a few times. Other nucleotide sequences from this sample produce the same CDR3. This chain links TRBV7-3 with TRBJ2-3; 7 bases are a match to TRBD2. Trimming took 0 bases from V and 0 from J; bases not matched to a gene: 0. From germline, CDR1 is SGHTA and CDR2 FQGTGA. The CDR3 extends over 15 amino acids. CDR3 loop: CASSLTSGSTDTQYF. CDR3 in DNA: TGTGCCAGCAGCTTAACTAGCGGGAGCACAGATACGCAGTATTTT.

The chain links TRBV19 to TRBJ1-5; 8 nucleotides line up with TRBD1. This CDR3 has 16 residues. The V gene end was trimmed by 2 bases and the J gene end by 4 bases; junction bases not matched to a gene: 7. The germline gives CDR1 LNHDA, CDR2 SQIVND (reference sequence). The DNA for the CDR3 is TGTGCCAGTAGTATACCCGGGACAGGACGAAATCAGCCCCAGCATTTT. This gives the protein CASSIPGTGRNQPQHF.

This chain uses TRBV5-1 with TRBJ2-3, with 10 bases that match TRBD2. Trimming removed 4 bases from V and 2 bases from J; junction bases left unmatched: 7. Germline loops: CDR1 SGHRS, CDR2 YFSETQ. CDR3 length: 16 amino acids. The CDR3 DNA reads TGCGCCAGCAGCCTTGGGACTAGCGCGCACACAGATACGCAGTATTTT. It specifies CASSLGTSAHTDTQYF.